The 10 T cell receptor beta chains listed next were all sequenced from one sample in a study of cytomegalovirus exposure and HLA in healthy donors. PCR amplification relied on 60 Vbeta primers (plus 13 Jbeta primers). The data were produced by immunoSEQ multiplex PCR, yet TCRdb's version contains in-frame clones alone and is incomplete. The table has about 140,000 clones, around 79% seen once. Sample: PBMCs. These receptors originate from a woman in her fifties or sixties in good health and CMV-seropositive.

J is TRBJ2-5 and V is TRBV10-3; 7 bases agree with TRBD2. The J call is doubtful: the DNA matches TRBJ2-7 better. The CDR3 is 15 amino acids. Germline V gene lookup returns CDR1 ENHRY and CDR2 SYGVKD. The CDR3 spells CAISPGEGISYEQYF. DNA of the CDR3: TGTGCCATCAGTCCGGGGGAGGGGATATCCTACGAGCAGTACTTC.

A single count supports this clone. The chain uses TRBV7-2 and TRBJ2-7, with 10 nucleotides matching TRBD1. The CDR3 is 15 residues long. V shed 3 bases and J 5 bases; nucleotides not matched to a gene: 7. The V gene's germline CDR1 is SGHTA and CDR2 FQGNSA. The CDR3 reads CASSLRTGGINEQYF. The CDR3 DNA is TGTGCCAGCAGCTTGCGGACAGGGGGGATAAACGAGCAGTACTTC.

This chain uses TRBV6-1 with TRBJ2-7; D is perhaps TRBD1 (6 bases). Per the germline V gene, CDR1 is MNHNS and CDR2 is SASEGT. The CDR3 contains 17 residues. V shed 1 base and J shed 0 bases, with 16 bases lying between them. CDR3 residues: CASSEGARGRFSYEQYF. Here the CDR3 DNA reads TGTGCCAGCAGTGAAGGTGCCAGGGGACGTTTCTCCTACGAGCAGTACTTC.

The V call is TRBV5-6, the J call TRBJ2-1, with D unclear. The CDR3 length is 16 residues. Germline V gene lookup returns CDR1 SGHDT and CDR2 YYEEEE. Between the trimmed V and J ends, which lost 1 base and 0 bases, there was a span of 11 bases. The CDR3 region has the DNA TGTGCCAGCAGCTTGAGGCGCGGAAGCTCCTACAATGAGCAGTTCTTC. Translating it yields CASSLRRGSSYNEQFF.

This clone was recorded once. The chain carries TRBV5-8 and TRBJ1-5; TRBD1 might be the D (5 bases). CDR1 is SGHTS and CDR2 is YDEGEE in the germline V gene. This CDR3 is built from 13 residues. The V end lost 0 bases, the J end lost 9 bases, and 10 bases lay between the germline ends. CDR3 amino acids: CASSLERGGPQHF. Here the CDR3 DNA reads TGTGCCAGCAGCTTGGAGCGGGGGGGGCCCCAGCATTTT.

This chain uses TRBV5-1 with TRBJ2-2, with D tentatively TRBD2 (5 bases). Between the trimmed V and J ends, which lost 4 bases and 3 bases, there was a span of 13 bases. CDR3 length equals 15 residues. Germline CDR1 and CDR2: SGHRS and YFSETQ. CDR3 in DNA: TGCGCCAGCAGCCTTGGGTTCGGGGACACCGGGGAGCTGTTTTTT. Protein product: CASSLGFGDTGELFF.

The chain uses TRBV5-1 and TRBJ2-7, with D perhaps matching TRBD2 (6 bases). Germline CDR1 and CDR2: SGHRS and YFSETQ. This CDR3 spans 14 amino acids. V gave up 2 bases and J gave up 2 bases, with 11 bases separating them. The CDR3 coding sequence is TGCGCCAGCAGCTTATCCGGGGGAGCCTACGAGCAGTACTTC. Protein: CASSLSGGAYEQYF.

J is TRBJ1-3 and V is TRBV28; D gene unclear. The germline gives CDR1 MDHEN, CDR2 SYDVKM. With 5 bases removed from V and 6 bases from J, the gap between germline ends came to 8 bases. The CDR3 covers 12 residues. The CDR3, as DNA: TGTGCCAGCAGTACTCAGGCAAACACCATATATTTT. Protein sequence: CASSTQANTIYF.

The table lists this clone with a count of one. The chain couples TRBV10-3 to TRBJ2-2, with TRBD1 matching over 9 bases. Germline assignment: CDR1 ENHRY and CDR2 SYGVKD. The CDR3 consists of 14 residues. Trimming removed 6 bases from V and 5 bases from J; junction bases left unmatched: 4. The CDR3 loop is CAIRGQGGTGELFF. The CDR3 region has the DNA TGTGCCATCAGGGGACAGGGCGGAACCGGGGAGCTGTTTTTT.

V usage is TRBV6-1 and J usage is TRBJ2-2, with 11 bases matching TRBD1. The CDR3 spans 15 residues. Germline CDR1 is MNHNS and CDR2 is SASEGT. Trimming cost V 8 bases and J 5 bases; bases outside gene matches: 7. CDR3 sequence (DNA): TGTGCCAGCGCCTCGGGACAGGGGGAAACCGGGGAGCTGTTTTTT. Its protein is CASASGQGETGELFF.